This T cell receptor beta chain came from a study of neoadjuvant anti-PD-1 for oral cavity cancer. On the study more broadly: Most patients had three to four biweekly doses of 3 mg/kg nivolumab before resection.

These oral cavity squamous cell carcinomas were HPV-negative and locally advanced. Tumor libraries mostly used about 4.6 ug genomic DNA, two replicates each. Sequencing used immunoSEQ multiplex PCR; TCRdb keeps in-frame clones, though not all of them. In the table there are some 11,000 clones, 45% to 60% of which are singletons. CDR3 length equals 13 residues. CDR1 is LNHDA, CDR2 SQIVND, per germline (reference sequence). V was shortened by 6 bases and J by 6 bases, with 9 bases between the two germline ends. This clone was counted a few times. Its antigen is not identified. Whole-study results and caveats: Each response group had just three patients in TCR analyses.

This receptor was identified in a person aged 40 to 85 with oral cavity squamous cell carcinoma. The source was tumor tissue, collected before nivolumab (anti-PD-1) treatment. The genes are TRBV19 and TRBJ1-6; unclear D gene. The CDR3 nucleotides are TGTGCCAGTAGGGGGAATCTTAATTCACCCCTCCACTTT. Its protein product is CASRGNLNSPLHF.